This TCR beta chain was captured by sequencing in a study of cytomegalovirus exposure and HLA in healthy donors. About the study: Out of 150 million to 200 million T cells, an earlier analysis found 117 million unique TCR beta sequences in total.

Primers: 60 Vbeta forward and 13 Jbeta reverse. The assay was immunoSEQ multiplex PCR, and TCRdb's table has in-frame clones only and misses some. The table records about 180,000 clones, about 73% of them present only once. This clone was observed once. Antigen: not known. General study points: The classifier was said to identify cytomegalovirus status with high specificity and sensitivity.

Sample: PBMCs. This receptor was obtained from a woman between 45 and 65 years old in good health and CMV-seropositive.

CDR3 bases: TGTGCCTGGGGGACAGGAGATAGCAATCAGCCCCAGCATTTT. It specifies CAWGTGDSNQPQHF. The chain recombines TRBV30 with TRBJ1-5; TRBD1 matches 8 bases. The J segment lost 0 bases and the V segment lost 5 bases, leaving 3 bases of the junction unmatched. The germline gives CDR1 GTSNPN, CDR2 SVGIG (reference sequence). The CDR3 is 14 amino acids. The full variable domain, in which reference TRBV30 and TRBJ1-5 provide the parts outside the CDR3, is SQTIHQWPATLVQPVGSPLSLECTVEGTSNPNLYWYRQAAGRGLQLLFYSVGIGQISSEVPQNLSASRPQDRQFILSSKKLLLSDSGFYLCAWGTGDSNQPQHFGDGTRLSIL.